The 25 T cell receptor beta chains presented below share a single source sample, sequenced in a study of pediatric ulcerative colitis. One to two pinch biopsies were taken from the rectum during colonoscopy. Sequencing was performed with immunoSEQ multiplex PCR; in TCRdb, only in-frame clones are kept and a portion is missing. The repertoire has more than 40,000 clones, roughly 79% of them found once; the top ten carry over 3%. The sequenced sample was gut tissue. The receptors derive from a girl aged 5 to 17 with moderate ulcerative colitis.

V usage is TRBV5-1 and J usage is TRBJ1-4, with unresolved D. Per the germline V gene, CDR1 is SGHRS and CDR2 is YFSETQ. This CDR3 comprises 13 residues. The germline V and J ends were trimmed by 8 bases and 0 bases, with 8 bases remaining between them. CDR3 loop: CASSLATNEKLFF. The CDR3 region has the DNA TGCGCCAGTAGCCTGGCAACTAATGAAAAACTGTTTTTT.

A single count supports this clone. The V and J genes are TRBV29-1 and TRBJ1-1, with D possibly being TRBD1 (6 bases). Trimming removed 4 bases at V and 4 bases at J, with 10 bases between. CDR3 length equals 12 residues. Germline-derived CDR1 and CDR2 are SQVTM and ANQGSEA. The CDR3 protein is CSVGGQLTEAFF. The CDR3 DNA reads as TGCAGCGTTGGCGGACAGCTCACTGAAGCTTTCTTT. Variable domain in full (rest from reference TRBV29-1 and TRBJ1-1): SAVISQKPSRDICQRGTSLTIQCQVDSQVTMMFWYRQQPGQSLTLIATANQGSEATYESGFVIDKFPISRPNLTFSTLTVSNMSPEDSSIYLCSVGGQLTEAFFGQGTRLTVV.

The V and J genes are TRBV10-3 and TRBJ2-1; tentatively, D is TRBD1 (5 bases). Trimming shortened V by 3 bases and J by 6 bases, and 9 bases separated the two germline ends. The CDR3 contains 13 residues. Germline assignment: CDR1 ENHRY and CDR2 SYGVKD. The CDR3 DNA follows: TGTGCCATCAGTGACCGCAGGGCCAATGAGCAGTTCTTC. Translating gives CAISDRRANEQFF.

The chain joins TRBV10-3 to TRBJ2-1; 9 bases agree with TRBD1. Per the germline V gene, CDR1 is ENHRY and CDR2 is SYGVKD. V trimming: 7 bases; J trimming: 9 bases; junction bases outside the gene matches: 10. The CDR3 runs to 14 residues. The CDR3 DNA reads as TGTGCCATCACCGGACAGGGGTTTGTTGGTGAGCAGTTCTTC. This translates into CAITGQGFVGEQFF.

This sequence joins TRBV6-5 and TRBJ1-1; TRBD1 agrees at 7 bases. The CDR3 has 13 residues. Per the germline V gene, CDR1 is MNHEY and CDR2 is SVGAGI. The ends lost 6 bases at V and 5 bases at J; junction bases unmatched: 6. The CDR3 sequence: CASSTTGLTEAFF. In nucleotides, the CDR3 is TGTGCCAGCAGCACGACAGGGTTAACTGAAGCTTTCTTT.

The rearrangement joins TRBV5-1 to TRBJ1-1; D not certain. The CDR3 runs to 14 residues. Deletions cut 0 bases from V and 3 bases from J, with 9 bases between. Germline CDR1 reads SGHRS; CDR2 reads YFSETQ. The CDR3 loop is CASSLGVKDTEAFF. The CDR3, as DNA: TGCGCCAGCAGCTTGGGGGTAAAGGACACTGAAGCTTTCTTT.

This chain uses TRBV4-1 with TRBJ2-1; 11 positions match TRBD2. CDR1 MGHRA and CDR2 YSYEKL come from the germline V gene. With V trimmed by 5 bases and J by 7 bases, 13 bases remained unmatched. CDR3 length equals 17 residues. The CDR3 nucleotides are TGCGCCAGCAGCGGACCAAGGTTTAGCGGGAGGGCTAATGAGCAGTTCTTC. It translates to CASSGPRFSGRANEQFF.

The chain couples TRBV13 to TRBJ1-1; no clear D gene. The CDR3 runs 14 residues. The V end lost 5 bases, the J end lost 6 bases, and 16 bases lay between the germline ends. Germline values: CDR1 PRHDT, CDR2 FYEKMQ (reference sequence). Written as DNA, the CDR3 is TGTGCCAGCAGCCTCCCGGGCATAGTGGCTGAAGCTTTCTTT. It yields the protein CASSLPGIVAEAFF.

The V gene is TRBV2, the J gene TRBJ1-1; TRBD1 might be the D (5 bases). Trimming shortened V by 0 bases and J by 2 bases, and 16 bases separated the two germline ends. Per germline, CDR1 SNHLY and CDR2 FYNNEI. The CDR3 contains 17 residues. The CDR3 DNA is TGTGCCAGCAGTGAAGCATTGTTCAGGGAGGCCAACACTGAAGCTTTCTTT. Its protein product is CASSEALFREANTEAFF. The full variable domain, its missing parts supplied by reference TRBV2 and TRBJ1-1, is EPEVTQTPSHQVTQMGQEVILRCVPISNHLYFYWYRQILGQKVEFLVSFYNNEISEKSEIFDDQFSVERPDGSNFTLKIRSTKLEDSAMYFCASSEALFREANTEAFFGQGTRLTVV.

J is TRBJ2-5 and V is TRBV6-1, with a weak D call TRBD1 (7 bases). V was pared by 8 bases and J by 0 bases, with 10 bases between. The germline CDR1 and CDR2 sequences are MNHNS and SASEGT. This CDR3 comprises 13 residues. The DNA for the CDR3 is TGTGCCAGCGGGGGGACAGACCAAGAGACCCAGTACTTC. This gives the protein CASGGTDQETQYF.

The V call is TRBV6-5, the J call TRBJ1-1; D unclear. CDR3 length: 11 residues. In germline, CDR1 is MNHEY, CDR2 SVGAGI. Trimming pared 4 bases from V and 7 bases from J, leaving 7 bases between. The CDR3 here is CASSSPIEAFF. The CDR3 DNA follows: TGTGCCAGCAGTTCCCCGATTGAAGCTTTCTTT.

This clone was counted between two and nine times. The J gene is TRBJ1-2, the V gene TRBV6-6; D is ambiguous. This CDR3 has 13 amino acids. Per the germline V gene, CDR1 is MNHNY and CDR2 is SVGAGI (reference sequence). Trimming stripped 8 bases from V and 3 bases from J, with 13 bases between. This CDR3 reads CASAVDPDYGYTF. CDR3 nucleotide sequence: TGTGCCAGCGCCGTGGACCCAGACTATGGCTACACCTTC.

The rearrangement links TRBV7-2 to TRBJ2-7; perhaps TRBD1 as D (6 bases). Looked up from germline, CDR1 is SGHTA and CDR2 is FQGNSA. This CDR3 region has 15 residues. V was cut by 1 base and J by 0 bases, with 10 bases left in between. The CDR3, as DNA: TGTGCCAGCAGCTTAGTAGGACAGAGCTCCTACGAGCAGTACTTC. It codes for CASSLVGQSSYEQYF.

The rearrangement uses TRBV19 and TRBJ2-3, with D perhaps matching TRBD1 (6 bases). Germline CDR1 reads LNHDA; CDR2 reads SQIVND (reference sequence). The CDR3 length is 17 residues. Trimming pared 1 base from V and 3 bases from J, leaving 17 bases between. CDR3 loop: CASSIATGTTGTDTQYF. CDR3 DNA sequence: TGTGCCAGTAGTATAGCTACAGGGACAACGGGTACAGATACGCAGTATTTT. The full variable domain, its missing parts supplied by reference TRBV19 and TRBJ2-3, is DGGITQSPKYLFRKEGQNVTLSCEQNLNHDAMYWYRQDPGQGLRLIYYSQIVNDFQKGDIAEGYSVSREKKESFPLTVTSAQKNPTAFYLCASSIATGTTGTDTQYFGPGTRLTVL.

This clone is a singleton in its sample. V and J are TRBV7-9 and TRBJ1-1; D remains unclear. Trimming left V 1 base short and J 3 bases short, with 6 bases between. The length of the CDR3 is 13 residues. Germline V CDR1 and CDR2: SEHNR, FQNEAQ (reference sequence). This CDR3 is CASSLGSDTEAFF. CDR3 DNA sequence: TGTGCCAGCAGCTTAGGTTCGGACACTGAAGCTTTCTTT.

The chain couples TRBV5-5 to TRBJ2-1; TRBD2 matches 8 bases. Germline V CDR1 and CDR2: SGHKS, YYEKEE (reference sequence). V lost 0 bases to trimming and J lost 3 bases; unmatched junction nucleotides: 5. This CDR3 has 16 residues. The DNA for the CDR3 is TGTGCCAGCAGCTTGGTATGGCGGGAGGACTACAATGAGCAGTTCTTC. Translation: CASSLVWREDYNEQFF.

The chain carries TRBV7-2 and TRBJ2-1; D remains unclear. The CDR3 contains 17 residues. Trimming removed 6 bases from V and 1 base from J, with 19 bases in between. Germline CDR1 SGHTA, CDR2 FQGNSA. This CDR3 is CASRPRMRTQSYNEQFF. The DNA of the CDR3 is TGTGCCAGCAGGCCCAGAATGAGGACCCAATCCTACAATGAGCAGTTCTTC. Complete variable domain (other parts from reference TRBV7-2 and TRBJ2-1): GAGVSQSPSNKVTEKGKDVELRCDPISGHTALYWYRQSLGQGLEFLIYFQGNSAPDKSGLPSDRFSAERTGGSVSTLTIQRTQQEDSAVYLCASRPRMRTQSYNEQFFGPGTRLTVL.

This clone has more than one count but fewer than ten. The genes are TRBV19 and TRBJ1-2; D possibly corresponds to TRBD1 (5 bases). This CDR3 has 14 residues. Trimming stripped 6 bases from V and 1 base from J, with 12 bases between. The V gene's germline CDR1 is LNHDA and CDR2 SQIVND (reference sequence). CDR3 loop: CASRETGYNYGYTF. CDR3 DNA: TGTGCCAGTAGAGAAACAGGTTATAACTATGGCTACACCTTC.

The V call is TRBV4-3, the J call TRBJ1-1; D is perhaps TRBD1 (6 bases). Per germline, CDR1 LGHNA and CDR2 YSLEER. The CDR3 contains 18 residues. V lost 4 bases and J lost 0, with 21 bases in between. The CDR3 here is CASSPTLGQSQMNTEAFF. Written as DNA, the CDR3 is TGCGCCAGCAGCCCGACCCTCGGACAGTCCCAAATGAACACTGAAGCTTTCTTT.

The V and J genes are TRBV5-4 and TRBJ1-5; 7 bases align to TRBD1. The junction had 16 bases not matched to a gene; V was cut back by 4 bases and J by 3 bases. Germline V lookup: CDR1 SGHNT, CDR2 YYREEE (reference sequence). This CDR3 has 18 amino acids. CDR3 nucleotides: TGTGCCAGCAGCCAAGGAGGGGGCGCGAAGGGAATCAATCAGCCCCAGCATTTT. It translates to CASSQGGGAKGINQPQHF.

This clone occurred a few times. CDR3 region: CASSLARTGDQPQHF. CDR3 sequence (DNA): TGTGCCAGCAGCTTGGCCCGGACAGGGGATCAGCCCCAGCATTTT. The gene calls are TRBV5-8 and TRBJ1-5, with 9 bases lining up with TRBD1. Germline V CDR1 and CDR2: SGHTS, YDEGEE. The CDR3 has 15 amino acids. Unmatched junction bases numbered 3, after V lost 0 bases and J lost 5 bases.

The chain has TRBV10-3 and TRBJ1-5, with TRBD1 matching 7 bases. The CDR3 runs 15 residues. CDR1 ENHRY and CDR2 SYGVKD come from the germline V gene. With V trimmed by 6 bases and J by 0 bases, 5 bases remained unmatched. The CDR3 reads CAISDTGDSNQPQHF. In nucleotides, the CDR3 is TGTGCCATCAGCGATACAGGGGATAGCAATCAGCCCCAGCATTTT.

This sequence joins TRBV14 and TRBJ1-1, with TRBD1 as a possible D gene (6 bases). V was shortened by 4 bases and J by 1 base, with 13 bases between the two germline ends. Germline CDR1 SGHDN, CDR2 FVKESK. The CDR3 loop spans 15 amino acids. CDR3 bases: TGTGCCAGCAGCCTGACCGGGACACCGAACACTGAAGCTTTCTTT. Translation gives CASSLTGTPNTEAFF.

The chain uses TRBV4-3 and TRBJ1-2; possible D gene TRBD1, 5 bases. The CDR3 has 17 residues. Germline V lookup: CDR1 LGHNA, CDR2 YSLEER. The germline V and J ends were trimmed by 1 base and 2 bases, with 17 bases remaining between them. Here the CDR3 DNA reads TGCGCCAGCAGCCAAGGTTGGCCGGGACCGGGGAACTATGGCTACACCTTC. This sequence encodes CASSQGWPGPGNYGYTF.

The chain carries TRBV30 and TRBJ1-1; no firm D call. The germline V gene encodes CDR1 GTSNPN and CDR2 SVGIG (reference sequence). Trimming shortened V by 1 base and J by 8 bases, and 11 bases separated the two germline ends. CDR3 length: 12 residues. CDR3 DNA: TGTGCCTGGAGTGGGGCAGGAGGGGAAGCTTTCTTT. This gives the protein CAWSGAGGEAFF.